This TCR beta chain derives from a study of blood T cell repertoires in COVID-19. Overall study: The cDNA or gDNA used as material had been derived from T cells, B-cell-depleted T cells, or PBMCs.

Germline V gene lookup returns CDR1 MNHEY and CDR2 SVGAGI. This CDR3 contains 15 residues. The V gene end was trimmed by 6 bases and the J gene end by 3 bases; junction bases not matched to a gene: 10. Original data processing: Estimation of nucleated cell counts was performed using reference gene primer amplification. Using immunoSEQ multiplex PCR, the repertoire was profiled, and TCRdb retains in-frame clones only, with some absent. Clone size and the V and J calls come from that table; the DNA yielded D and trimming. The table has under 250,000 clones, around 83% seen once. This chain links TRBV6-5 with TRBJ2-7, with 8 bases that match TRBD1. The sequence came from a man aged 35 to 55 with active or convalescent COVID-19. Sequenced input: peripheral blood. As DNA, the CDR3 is TGTGCCAGCAGAAACCTTCAGGGGGCCCTCTACGAGCAGTACTTC. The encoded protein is CASRNLQGALYEQYF.